These 26 T cell receptor beta chains were sequenced from one sample in a study of OX40 agonist ivuxolimab in advanced cancers. Assay used: immunoSEQ multiplex PCR; TCRdb lists only in-frame clones, some missing. The data contain about 17,000 clones, about 82% of them singletons. Sequencing was performed on CD4+ or CD8+ T cells sorted from blood, taken in a trial of the OX40 agonist ivuxolimab. Every receptor here comes from an adult with an advanced solid tumor such as melanoma, head and neck, liver or kidney cancer.

The gene calls are TRBV9 and TRBJ2-3; D gene uncertain. The ends were cut back, 2 bases at V and 6 bases at J, with 16 bases in the middle. Looked up from germline, CDR1 is SGDLS and CDR2 is YYNGEE. This CDR3 region has 15 residues. The CDR3 region has the DNA TGTGCCAGCAGCGTGCAAATCCGAGGAGCGGATACGCAGTATTTT. Protein product: CASSVQIRGADTQYF.

V and J are TRBV29-1 and TRBJ2-1; unclear D gene. V lost 0 bases to trimming and J lost 5 bases, with 5 bases between them. The CDR3 is 12 amino acids. CDR1 is SQVTM, CDR2 ANQGSEA, per germline. The CDR3 region is CSVEELNNEQFF. For the CDR3, the DNA is TGCAGCGTTGAAGAGTTGAACAATGAGCAGTTCTTC.

V usage is TRBV7-9 and J usage is TRBJ1-4, with 9 bases aligning to TRBD1. CDR1 and CDR2 from the germline V gene are SEHNR and FQNEAQ (reference sequence). The CDR3 is made up of 18 amino acids. V trimming: 2 bases; J trimming: 4 bases; junction bases outside the gene matches: 11. For the CDR3, the DNA is TGTGCCAGCAGCTTAAATACAGGGACAGGGACACTTAATGAAAAACTGTTTTTT. Translation: CASSLNTGTGTLNEKLFF.

The chain joins TRBV9 to TRBJ1-6; the D is unclear. This CDR3 has 17 residues. Germline V gives CDR1 SGDLS, CDR2 YYNGEE. V was cut by 4 bases and J by 0 bases, with 14 bases left in between. CDR3 sequence reads: CASSSRGVSSYNSPLHF. DNA for the CDR3: TGTGCCAGCAGCTCCCGCGGGGTCAGCTCCTATAATTCACCCCTCCACTTT.

The rearrangement links TRBV6-6 to TRBJ1-2; unclear D gene. The CDR3 has 13 residues. Germline lookup yields CDR1 MNHNY and CDR2 SVGAGI (reference sequence). V lost 0 bases to trimming and J lost 5 bases, with 7 bases between them. CDR3 sequence reads: CASSYSQGYGYTF. The CDR3 nucleotides are TGTGCCAGCAGTTACTCGCAAGGTTATGGCTACACCTTC.

The chain combines TRBV11-2 with TRBJ1-4, with TRBD1 identical over 7 bases. J was trimmed by 7 bases and V by 5 bases; bases with no gene match: 13. The CDR3 totals 16 residues. Germline CDR1 is SGHAT and CDR2 is FQNNGV. Here the CDR3 DNA reads TGTGCCAGCAGCGGCTACCACAGGGGCCCGCGTGAAAAACTGTTTTTT. Translated: CASSGYHRGPREKLFF.

The gene calls are TRBV7-2 and TRBJ1-2; 10 bases map to TRBD1. J lost 7 bases, V lost 0 bases, and 8 bases had no gene match. This CDR3 spans 16 amino acids. Germline CDR1 and CDR2: SGHTA and FQGNSA. In DNA form, the CDR3 reads TGTGCCAGCAGCTTAGCGCTCGGGACAGGGGCAGGTGGCTACACCTTC. Its translation is CASSLALGTGAGGYTF.

The chain employs TRBV15 and TRBJ1-1, with no clear D. The V and J ends lost 0 bases and 0 bases respectively, with 2 bases between them. The germline V gene has CDR1 LNHNV and CDR2 YYDKDF (reference sequence). The CDR3 is 13 residues long. The CDR3 sequence is CATSRDVNTEAFF. DNA for the CDR3: TGTGCCACCAGCAGAGACGTGAACACTGAAGCTTTCTTT.

This clone came up once. The chain employs TRBV5-1 and TRBJ2-7; a weak D match, TRBD2 (7 bases). The CDR3 spans 16 residues. Germline CDR1 reads SGHRS; CDR2 reads YFSETQ. The ends were cut back, 3 bases at V and 1 base at J, with 17 bases in the middle. This CDR3 is CASSSGEGGLSYEQYF. The CDR3 DNA is TGCGCCAGCAGCTCGGGGGAGGGGGGCCTGTCCTACGAGCAGTACTTC.

Worth noting for this clone: The sample carries other DNA sequences with the same CDR3. The V and J genes are TRBV7-9 and TRBJ2-3; D unclear. Trimming cost V 3 bases and J 5 bases, with 9 bases left between them. Germline lookup yields CDR1 SEHNR and CDR2 FQNEAQ (reference sequence). There are 13 residues in the CDR3. CDR3 sequence (DNA): TGTGCCAGCAGCTTCAGGACCCAAGATACGCAGTATTTT. Protein: CASSFRTQDTQYF.

The rearrangement joins TRBV2 to TRBJ2-5, with D perhaps matching TRBD2 (6 bases). Between the trimmed V and J ends, which lost 5 bases and 1 base, there was a span of 14 bases. The germline V gene has CDR1 SNHLY and CDR2 FYNNEI. This CDR3 is 15 amino acids long. This CDR3 reads CASSPSAGRQETQYF. In nucleotides, the CDR3 is TGTGCCAGCAGTCCCTCAGCGGGCCGCCAAGAGACCCAGTACTTC.

The rearrangement joins TRBV9 to TRBJ2-2; 10 bases fit TRBD2. The ends lost 0 bases at V and 1 base at J; junction bases unmatched: 6. This CDR3 is built from 18 residues. The germline CDR1 and CDR2 sequences are SGDLS and YYNGEE. In nucleotides, the CDR3 is TGTGCCAGCAGCGTAGAACTAGCGGGACCCATGAACACCGGGGAGCTGTTTTTT. Its translation: CASSVELAGPMNTGELFF.

V and J are TRBV11-1 and TRBJ2-1, with D possibly called TRBD1 or TRBD2 (6 bases each). The V end was cut by 5 bases, the J end by 9 bases, with 17 bases between. CDR1 is SGHAT and CDR2 is FQDESV in the germline V gene (reference sequence). The CDR3 has 14 residues. The CDR3 is CASSPWGALREQFF. The CDR3 nucleotides read TGTGCCAGCAGCCCTTGGGGGGCGTTACGTGAGCAGTTCTTC.

CDR3 residues: CASSLAGASNQPQHF. In DNA, the CDR3 is TGTGCCAGCAGCTTGGCCGGGGCTAGCAATCAGCCCCAGCATTTT. V gene TRBV5-6 combines with J gene TRBJ1-5, with TRBD1 as a possible D gene (5 bases). V shed 0 bases and J shed 0 bases, with 7 bases lying between them. The CDR3 spans 15 residues. From germline, CDR1 is SGHDT and CDR2 YYEEEE. The whole variable domain, filled in from reference TRBV5-6 and TRBJ1-5, reads DAGVTQSPTHLIKTRGQQVTLRCSPKSGHDTVSWYQQALGQGPQFIFQYYEEEERQRGNFPDRFSGHQFPNYSSELNVNALLLGDSALYLCASSLAGASNQPQHFGDGTRLSIL.

This chain uses TRBV5-6 with TRBJ1-5; a possible D gene is TRBD1 (5 bases). This CDR3 spans 15 amino acids. CDR1 is SGHDT, CDR2 YYEEEE, per germline. V shed 0 bases and J shed 5 bases, with 12 bases lying between them. DNA for the CDR3: TGTGCCAGCAGCTTGGCCAGAATGGGGGATCAGCCCCAGCATTTT. Its protein is CASSLARMGDQPQHF.

This chain uses TRBV27 with TRBJ2-3; D is possibly TRBD1 (6 bases). Germline assignment: CDR1 MNHEY and CDR2 SMNVEV (reference sequence). Between the trimmed V and J ends, which lost 7 bases and 4 bases, there was a span of 12 bases. The length of the CDR3 is 13 residues. The CDR3 spells CASTTGIADTQYF. As DNA, the CDR3 is TGTGCCAGCACCACAGGGATCGCAGATACGCAGTATTTT.

The chain links TRBV5-6 to TRBJ2-3, with 13 bases lining up with TRBD2. The germline V gene has CDR1 SGHDT and CDR2 YYEEEE. This CDR3 comprises 19 residues. Trimming cost V 3 bases and J 0 bases; bases outside gene matches: 10. The CDR3 DNA follows: TGTGCCAGCAGCTCCTGGGGGACTAGCGGGGACCCTAGCACAGATACGCAGTATTTT. Residues: CASSSWGTSGDPSTDTQYF.

The J gene is TRBJ1-1, the V gene TRBV27; a weak D match, TRBD1 (5 bases). Deletions cut 2 bases from V and 0 bases from J, with 10 bases between. Germline V lookup: CDR1 MNHEY, CDR2 SMNVEV (reference sequence). The CDR3 is made up of 15 amino acids. The CDR3 nucleotides are TGTGCCAGCAGTTTAGTTGGGGCTATGAACACTGAAGCTTTCTTT. It is translated as CASSLVGAMNTEAFF.

This chain uses TRBV27 with TRBJ2-1; 15 nucleotides agree with TRBD2. V lost 5 bases and J lost 10; bases outside the gene matches: 3. Germline CDR1 and CDR2: MNHEY and SMNVEV (reference sequence). The CDR3 runs 14 residues. The DNA for the CDR3 is TGTGCCAGCAGTCCGGGACTAGCGGGAGGAGAGCAGTTCTTC. This gives the protein CASSPGLAGGEQFF.

The V and J genes are TRBV4-2 and TRBJ1-2, with 7 bases matching TRBD1. The V and J ends lost 3 bases and 4 bases, in that order; junction bases with no gene match: 5. Germline values: CDR1 LGHNA, CDR2 YNFKEQ. The CDR3 length is 14 residues. CDR3 sequence reads: CASSHPRDSYGYTF. DNA for the CDR3: TGTGCCAGCAGCCACCCTCGGGACAGCTATGGCTACACCTTC.

This clone was observed a few times. This chain connects TRBV5-5 to TRBJ1-2; D uncertain. The V end was cut by 3 bases, the J end by 3 bases, with 12 bases between. This CDR3 is 14 amino acids long. The germline CDR1 and CDR2 sequences are SGHKS and YYEKEE (reference sequence). CDR3 nucleotides: TGTGCCAGCAGCTGGATGGTAGGGCACTATGGCTACACCTTC. This codes for CASSWMVGHYGYTF.

The chain uses TRBV12-5 and TRBJ1-4, with TRBD1 matching 7 bases. V gave up 0 bases and J gave up 7 bases; unmatched junction bases: 8. Germline values: CDR1 LGHNT, CDR2 FRNRAP. There are 16 residues in the CDR3. CDR3 nucleotides: TGTGCTAGTGGTTTGGTACTTGGACAGGCGAGTGAAAAACTGTTTTTT. Encoded protein: CASGLVLGQASEKLFF.

The chain has TRBV27 and TRBJ2-5; 11 bases fit TRBD2. Germline V lookup: CDR1 MNHEY, CDR2 SMNVEV (reference sequence). CDR3 size: 14 residues. After removal of 8 bases from V and 2 bases from J, the junction contained 4 bases not matched to a gene. The CDR3 bases are TGTGCCAGCTCGGGACTAGCGGCTCAAGAGACCCAGTACTTC. Its translation is CASSGLAAQETQYF.

The chain employs TRBV4-1 and TRBJ2-1; tentatively, D is TRBD2 (6 bases). V was trimmed by 4 bases and J by 6 bases, leaving 10 bases between them. Germline loops: CDR1 MGHRA, CDR2 YSYEKL. This CDR3 has 13 residues. CDR3 in amino acids: CASSLGDSNEQFF. CDR3 coding DNA: TGCGCCAGCAGCCTAGGGGACTCCAATGAGCAGTTCTTC.

This clone was found once. The chain links TRBV6-5 to TRBJ2-3, with D tentatively TRBD2 (6 bases). Trimming cost V 4 bases and J 4 bases, with 18 bases left between them. The CDR3 spans 16 residues. Looked up from germline, CDR1 is MNHEY and CDR2 is SVGAGI. CDR3 DNA sequence: TGTGCCAGCAGTTTGGGGCTCCCCTGGAGGGCAGATACGCAGTATTTT. Residues: CASSLGLPWRADTQYF.

This chain links TRBV5-3 with TRBJ2-5; D is possibly TRBD1 or TRBD2 (5 bases each). TRBV5-3 qualifies as an ORF whose function is uncertain. The CDR3 contains 14 residues. The germline V and J ends were trimmed by 0 bases and 5 bases, with 11 bases remaining between them. CDR3 region: CARSLVGEGETQYF. The CDR3, as DNA: TGTGCCAGAAGCTTGGTGGGAGAGGGGGAGACCCAGTACTTC.